This record covers a single T cell receptor beta chain. The data were produced by immunoSEQ multiplex PCR, yet TCRdb's version contains in-frame clones alone and is incomplete. Counted here are roughly 58,000 clones, about 83% occurring once; the ten biggest clones make up 0.6% to 0.8%. These data originate in a study of OX40 agonist ivuxolimab in advanced cancers. With autoimmune disease history or systemic immunosuppression, patients were excluded. CDR1 is SGHVS and CDR2 is FQNEAQ in the germline V gene. V gave up 5 bases and J gave up 3 bases; unmatched junction bases: 5. This CDR3 contains 14 residues.

Sequences were derived from CD4+ or CD8+ T cells sorted from blood, sampled in a trial of the OX40 agonist ivuxolimab. The receptor comes from an adult with an advanced solid tumor such as melanoma, head and neck, liver or kidney cancer. The chain links TRBV7-8 to TRBJ1-1, with 8 bases fitting TRBD1. CDR3: CASSRTGGDTEAFF. The CDR3, as DNA: TGTGCCAGCAGCAGAACAGGGGGAGACACTGAAGCTTTCTTT.